A single sample is the source of the 30 T cell receptor beta chains below, sequenced in a study of T cell responses to AZD1222 COVID-19 vaccine. Only in-frame clones appear in the TCRdb table, and some are missing; sequencing was by immunoSEQ multiplex PCR. The table records 150,000 or so clones, about nine tenths of them present only once. Sequences were derived from peripheral blood, sampled on day 0 of MenACWY control vaccination. These receptors came from an adult in good health.

This clone was picked up one time. The chain is built from TRBV3-1 (or the pseudogene TRBV3-2) and TRBJ1-2; perhaps TRBD1 as D (5 bases). CDR3 length equals 15 residues. CDR1 is LGHDT, CDR2 YNNKEL, per germline (reference sequence). Trimming removed 4 bases at V and 4 bases at J, with 16 bases between. The CDR3 sequence: CASSPAGTEVYGYTF. In nucleotides, the CDR3 is TGTGCCAGCAGCCCAGCCGGGACCGAAGTCTATGGCTACACCTTC.

The rearrangement uses TRBV6-5 and TRBJ1-5; D is uncertain. In germline, CDR1 is MNHEY, CDR2 SVGAGI. V was clipped by 6 bases and J by 1 base, with 10 bases between them. The CDR3 totals 14 residues. CDR3 bases: TGTGCCAGCAGCTTGACGGAGAGCAATCAGCCCCAGCATTTT. Amino acid sequence: CASSLTESNQPQHF.

CDR3 bases: TGTGCCAGCATCCTCCCGGGGTTAGATGAGCAGTTCTTC. Its translation is CASILPGLDEQFF. The rearrangement joins TRBV6-5 to TRBJ2-1; D might be TRBD2 (5 bases). Per germline, CDR1 MNHEY and CDR2 SVGAGI. CDR3 size: 13 residues. The ends were cut back, 7 bases at V and 8 bases at J, with 15 bases in the middle.

The CDR3 coding sequence is TGTGCCAGCAGTATCACCTTCGGTCGGAAGGCTAATGAAAAACTGTTTTTT. Its protein is CASSITFGRKANEKLFF. The chain uses TRBV28 and TRBJ1-4; D is unclear. Per the germline V gene, CDR1 is MDHEN and CDR2 is SYDVKM. The CDR3 covers 17 residues. Trimming left V 5 bases short and J 3 bases short, with 19 bases between.

This chain links TRBV5-4 with TRBJ1-6, with a tentative D call TRBD1 (5 bases). CDR1 is SGHNT and CDR2 is YYREEE in the germline V gene (reference sequence). The CDR3 covers 12 residues. Trimming took off 4 bases at V and 10 bases at J, with 9 bases between the two ends. CDR3: CASSRQLSPLHF. In nucleotides, the CDR3 is TGTGCCAGCAGCCGACAGTTGTCACCCCTCCACTTT.

V gene TRBV15 combines with J gene TRBJ2-5, with D maybe TRBD1 (6 bases). Per the germline V gene, CDR1 is LNHNV and CDR2 is YYDKDF (reference sequence). CDR3 size: 14 residues. Deletions cut 0 bases from V and 5 bases from J, with 10 bases between. The CDR3 is CATSRDRGFETQYF. DNA of the CDR3: TGTGCCACCAGCAGAGACAGGGGCTTCGAGACCCAGTACTTC.

V usage is TRBV5-1 and J usage is TRBJ2-7, with 7 bases that match TRBD1. The germline CDR1 and CDR2 sequences are SGHRS and YFSETQ. V dropped 0 bases and J dropped 0; count of bases not matched to a gene: 6. The CDR3 is 16 residues long. CDR3 loop: CASSLEGGIGSYEQYV. The CDR3 coding sequence is TGCGCCAGCAGCTTGGAAGGGGGCATTGGCTCCTACGAGCAGTACGTC.

The chain links TRBV5-5 to TRBJ1-1; the D gene is possibly TRBD1 (6 bases). Trimming left V 6 bases short and J 5 bases short, with 17 bases between. The CDR3 loop spans 14 amino acids. Germline CDR1 and CDR2: SGHKS and YYEKEE (reference sequence). CDR3: CASILGGRWTEAFF. The CDR3 DNA sequence: TGTGCCAGCATCCTAGGGGGGCGTTGGACTGAAGCTTTCTTT.

This clone was observed once. V gene TRBV5-6 combines with J gene TRBJ2-3, with TRBD1 matching over 7 bases. CDR1 and CDR2 from the germline V gene are SGHDT and YYEEEE. The trim removed 1 base at V and 2 bases at J, leaving 4 bases unmatched. The CDR3 extends over 15 amino acids. The CDR3 DNA is TGTGCCAGCAGCTTGCCGGGACAGATCACAGATACGCAGTATTTT. This encodes CASSLPGQITDTQYF.

The V gene is TRBV14, the J gene TRBJ1-4; no firm D call. The germline gives CDR1 SGHDN, CDR2 FVKESK. V was trimmed by 3 bases and J by 8 bases, leaving 7 bases between them. The CDR3 sequence is 12 residues long. The CDR3 DNA is TGTGCCAGCAGCCAGTGGAGAGAAAAACTGTTTTTT. Translating it yields CASSQWREKLFF.

The chain joins TRBV7-6 to TRBJ2-6, with 13 bases fitting TRBD2. Losses at the gene ends were 5 bases for V and 4 bases for J; bases not matched to a gene: 8. Germline V lookup: CDR1 SGHVS, CDR2 FNYEAQ. CDR3 size: 18 residues. The CDR3 DNA follows: TGTGCCAGCAGCCCCAGACTAGCGGGAGGCTCGGGGGCCAACGTCCTGACTTTC. This encodes CASSPRLAGGSGANVLTF. Full variable domain (missing parts from reference TRBV7-6 and TRBJ2-6): GAGVSQSPRYKVTKRGQDVALRCDPISGHVSLYWYRQALGQGPEFLTYFNYEAQQDKSGLPNDRFSAERPEGSISTLTIQRTEQRDSAMYRCASSPRLAGGSGANVLTFGAGSRLTVL.

The chain recombines TRBV7-6 with TRBJ2-1; no definite D call. Germline V gene data show CDR1 as SGHVS and CDR2 as FNYEAQ. The ends were cut back, 1 base at V and 0 bases at J, with 7 bases in the middle. CDR3 length: 15 residues. CDR3 nucleotide sequence: TGTGCCAGCAGCTTAGACGAGAGCTCCTACAATGAGCAGTTCTTC. Translated, it gives CASSLDESSYNEQFF.

The genes are TRBV7-2 and TRBJ2-2; possibly TRBD1 for D (6 bases). Deletions cut 2 bases from V and 6 bases from J, with 13 bases between. Germline values: CDR1 SGHTA, CDR2 FQGNSA. The CDR3 is 15 amino acids. In DNA, the CDR3 is TGTGCCAGCAGCTTAAAAATACAGGGCTCCGGGGAGCTGTTTTTT. Its translation: CASSLKIQGSGELFF.

The chain uses TRBV11-2 and TRBJ2-1; no clear D. The CDR3 runs to 14 residues. Germline lookup yields CDR1 SGHAT and CDR2 FQNNGV. V was shortened by 3 bases and J by 5 bases, with 11 bases between the two germline ends. The CDR3, as DNA: TGTGCCAGCAGCTTTTTTGGGATCAACAATGAGCAGTTCTTC. It encodes CASSFFGINNEQFF.

The genes are TRBV4-2 and TRBJ2-3; D unresolved. Germline V gene data show CDR1 as LGHNA and CDR2 as YNFKEQ. The CDR3 runs to 13 residues. Trimming took 0 bases from V and 7 from J, leaving 8 bases between them. The CDR3 bases are TGTGCCAGCAGCCAAGACCGGCAGAATACGCAGTATTTT. Protein sequence: CASSQDRQNTQYF.

This clone was counted a few times. V and J are TRBV10-3 and TRBJ1-1, with TRBD1 identical over 8 bases. The germline gives CDR1 ENHRY, CDR2 SYGVKD. The V gene end was trimmed by 11 bases and the J gene end by 1 base; junction bases not matched to a gene: 9. This CDR3 comprises 14 residues. The DNA of the CDR3 is TGTGCCGTCCAGCCGGGACAGGAGAACACTGAAGCTTTCTTT. Residues: CAVQPGQENTEAFF.

V is TRBV14 and J is TRBJ1-6; D is unclear. Trimming removed 1 base at V and 3 bases at J, with 7 bases between. The V gene's germline CDR1 is SGHDN and CDR2 FVKESK. This CDR3 comprises 15 residues. The CDR3, as DNA: TGTGCCAGCAGCCAAGGACGTGGCTATAATTCACCCCTCCACTTT. Translation gives CASSQGRGYNSPLHF.

The table lists this clone with a few counts. This chain connects TRBV19 to TRBJ1-4, with 9 positions matching TRBD1. Trimming at V came to 7 bases and at J to 8 bases, leaving 2 bases not matched to a gene. Germline V CDR1 and CDR2: LNHDA, SQIVND (reference sequence). The CDR3 runs 12 residues. The CDR3 loop reads CASKDRGEKLFF. The DNA of the CDR3 is TGTGCCAGTAAGGACAGGGGAGAAAAACTGTTTTTT.

The chain combines TRBV2 with TRBJ1-5; D remains unclear. CDR1 is SNHLY, CDR2 FYNNEI, per germline. The CDR3 contains 14 residues. Trimming shortened V by 0 bases and J by 7 bases, and 10 bases separated the two germline ends. For the CDR3, the DNA is TGTGCCAGCAGTGAAGCGCTACACAACCAGCCCCAGCATTTT. Protein: CASSEALHNQPQHF.

The rearrangement joins TRBV10-1 to TRBJ2-1, with TRBD2 as a possible D gene (5 bases). Trimming took off 3 bases at V and 7 bases at J, with 10 bases between the two ends. This CDR3 region has 13 residues. The V gene's germline CDR1 is WNHNN and CDR2 SYGVQD (reference sequence). The CDR3: CASSEGQRNEQFF. The CDR3 nucleotides read TGCGCCAGCAGTGAAGGGCAGCGGAATGAGCAGTTCTTC.

This clone was observed a single time. The chain couples TRBV28 to TRBJ2-1, with D possibly TRBD2 on 6 matching bases. The germline V and J ends were trimmed by 3 bases and 0 bases, with 12 bases remaining between them. Germline V gene sequence: CDR1 MDHEN, CDR2 SYDVKM. CDR3 length: 16 residues. The CDR3 loop reads CASSFGAGNSYNEQFF. The CDR3 bases are TGTGCCAGCAGTTTTGGGGCGGGGAACTCCTACAATGAGCAGTTCTTC.

The chain employs TRBV30 and TRBJ1-1; 8 nucleotides match TRBD1. V was clipped by 0 bases and J by 1 base; unmatched bases: 16. This CDR3 is 19 amino acids long. Germline CDR1 and CDR2: GTSNPN and SVGIG (reference sequence). For the CDR3, the DNA is TGTGCCTGGAGTGTAATGAGACAGGGGAACAATATGGGGAACACTGAAGCTTTCTTT. This codes for CAWSVMRQGNNMGNTEAFF.

The gene calls are TRBV7-9 and TRBJ2-1; the D gene is possibly TRBD1 (7 bases). V lost 3 bases and J 8 bases, leaving 14 bases between the germline ends. The V gene's germline CDR1 is SEHNR and CDR2 FQNEAQ (reference sequence). CDR3 length equals 14 residues. This CDR3 is CASSFNRGGDEQFF. The CDR3, as DNA: TGTGCCAGCAGCTTTAACAGGGGCGGGGATGAGCAGTTCTTC. The variable domain in full, completed from reference TRBV7-9 and TRBJ2-1, reads DTGVSQNPRHKITKRGQNVTFRCDPISEHNRLYWYRQTLGQGPEFLTYFQNEAQLEKSRLLSDRFSAERPKGSFSTLEIQRTEQGDSAMYLCASSFNRGGDEQFFGPGTRLTVL.

The chain is built from TRBV7-2 and TRBJ1-1; D is perhaps TRBD1 (5 bases). CDR3 length: 15 amino acids. Trimming shortened V by 6 bases and J by 1 base, and 15 bases separated the two germline ends. Germline V gene lookup returns CDR1 SGHTA and CDR2 FQGNSA. The CDR3 nucleotides read TGTGCCAGCAGTCCCGTTGGGGGGGGGAACACTGAAGCTTTCTTT. Translation: CASSPVGGGNTEAFF. Drawing the rest from reference TRBV7-2 and TRBJ1-1, the complete variable domain is GAGVSQSPSNKVTEKGKDVELRCDPISGHTALYWYRQSLGQGLEFLIYFQGNSAPDKSGLPSDRFSAERTGGSVSTLTIQRTQQEDSAVYLCASSPVGGGNTEAFFGQGTRLTVV.

This chain uses TRBV7-8 with TRBJ2-1; 7 bases fit TRBD2. V lost 0 bases and J lost 3; bases outside the gene matches: 5. The germline V gene has CDR1 SGHVS and CDR2 FQNEAQ. The CDR3 spans 16 residues. Here the CDR3 DNA reads TGTGCCAGCAGCTTAGCGGTGGGAGGGATCTACAATGAGCAGTTCTTC. It yields the protein CASSLAVGGIYNEQFF.

The V call is TRBV11-2, the J call TRBJ1-1, with a possible D match to TRBD1 (6 bases). The ends were cut back, 5 bases at V and 4 bases at J, with 11 bases in the middle. Germline V gene lookup returns CDR1 SGHAT and CDR2 FQNNGV. This CDR3 comprises 13 residues. DNA for the CDR3: TGTGCCAGCAGCCTCAGGGGAGGCACTGAAGCTTTCTTT. This codes for CASSLRGGTEAFF.

The chain uses TRBV7-9 and TRBJ1-1; tentatively, D is TRBD1 (6 bases). The germline V and J ends were trimmed by 1 base and 10 bases, with 10 bases remaining between them. This CDR3 is built from 12 residues. CDR1 and CDR2 from the germline V gene are SEHNR and FQNEAQ (reference sequence). In DNA, the CDR3 is TGTGCCAGCAGCTTAGGAACAGGGAGAGCTTTCTTT. Residues: CASSLGTGRAFF. Full variable domain (missing parts from reference TRBV7-9 and TRBJ1-1): DTGVSQNPRHKITKRGQNVTFRCDPISEHNRLYWYRQTLGQGPEFLTYFQNEAQLEKSRLLSDRFSAERPKGSFSTLEIQRTEQGDSAMYLCASSLGTGRAFFGQGTRLTVV.

This clone has more than one count but fewer than ten. This chain connects TRBV7-9 to TRBJ2-5; D assignment may be TRBD1 or TRBD2 (6 bases each). Trimming took 5 bases from V and 6 from J, leaving 19 bases between them. CDR3 length: 15 residues. Per the germline V gene, CDR1 is SEHNR and CDR2 is FQNEAQ (reference sequence). The CDR3 here is CASSPHGGARQTQYF. The CDR3 region has the DNA TGTGCCAGCAGCCCCCACGGGGGCGCCAGACAGACCCAGTACTTC.

This rearrangement joins TRBV7-8 to TRBJ1-5, with D unclear. CDR3 length equals 15 residues. V shed 2 bases and J shed 6 bases, with 14 bases lying between them. The germline gives CDR1 SGHVS, CDR2 FQNEAQ. CDR3 sequence: CASSLRITDSQPQHF. DNA of the CDR3: TGTGCCAGCAGCTTACGGATTACAGATAGTCAGCCCCAGCATTTT.

This chain joins TRBV18 and TRBJ2-1, with D tentatively TRBD2 (5 bases). The V end lost 3 bases, the J end lost 0 bases, and 12 bases lay between the germline ends. CDR1 and CDR2 (germline): KGHSH, LQKENI. This CDR3 has 16 residues. CDR3 region: CASSPTIGSSYNEQFF. CDR3 bases: TGTGCCAGCTCACCTACGATAGGGAGCTCCTACAATGAGCAGTTCTTC.